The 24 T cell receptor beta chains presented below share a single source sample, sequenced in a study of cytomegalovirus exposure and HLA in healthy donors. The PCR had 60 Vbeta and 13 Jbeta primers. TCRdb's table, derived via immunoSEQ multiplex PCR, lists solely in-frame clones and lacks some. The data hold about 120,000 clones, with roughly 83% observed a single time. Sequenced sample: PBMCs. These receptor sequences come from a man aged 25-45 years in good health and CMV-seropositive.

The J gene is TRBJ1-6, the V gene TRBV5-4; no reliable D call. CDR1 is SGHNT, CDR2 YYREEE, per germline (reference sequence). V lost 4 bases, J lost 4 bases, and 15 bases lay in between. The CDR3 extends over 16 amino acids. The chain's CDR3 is CASSPGPGSYNSPLHF. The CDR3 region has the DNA TGTGCCAGCAGCCCGGGCCCGGGGTCTTATAATTCACCCCTCCACTTT.

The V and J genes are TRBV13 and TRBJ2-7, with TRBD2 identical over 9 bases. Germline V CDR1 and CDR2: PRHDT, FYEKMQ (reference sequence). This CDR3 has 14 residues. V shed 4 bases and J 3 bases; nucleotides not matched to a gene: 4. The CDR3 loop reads CASSYSGRSYEQYF. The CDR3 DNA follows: TGTGCCAGCAGCTATAGCGGGAGAAGCTACGAGCAGTACTTC.

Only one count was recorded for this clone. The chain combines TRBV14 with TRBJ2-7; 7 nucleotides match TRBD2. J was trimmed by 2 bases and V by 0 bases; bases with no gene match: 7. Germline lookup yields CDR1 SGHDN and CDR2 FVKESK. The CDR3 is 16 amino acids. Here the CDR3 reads CASSQDRRGRAYEQYF. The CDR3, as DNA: TGTGCCAGCAGCCAAGATCGACGCGGGAGAGCCTACGAGCAGTACTTC. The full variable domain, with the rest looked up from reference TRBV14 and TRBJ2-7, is EAGVTQFPSHSVIEKGQTVTLRCDPISGHDNLYWYRRVMGKEIKFLLHFVKESKQDESGMPNNRFLAERTGGTYSTLKVQPAELEDSGVYFCASSQDRRGRAYEQYFGPGTRLTVT.

CDR3 loop: CASSVGGGTQETQYF. In DNA form, the CDR3 reads TGTGCCAGCAGCGTAGGAGGCGGGACCCAAGAGACCCAGTACTTC. The rearrangement uses TRBV9 and TRBJ2-5; D may be TRBD2 (6 bases). Germline CDR1 is SGDLS and CDR2 is YYNGEE. The V end was cut by 0 bases, the J end by 1 base, with 10 bases between. CDR3 size: 15 residues.

The CDR3 sequence is CASSQFREGEAFF. CDR3 in DNA: TGTGCCAGCAGCCAATTCAGGGAAGGTGAAGCTTTCTTT. The V call is TRBV16, the J call TRBJ1-1, with D perhaps TRBD1 (5 bases). The CDR3 has 13 amino acids. Germline CDR1 reads KGHSY; CDR2 reads FQNENV. The V end lost 1 base, the J end lost 7 bases, and 10 bases lay between the germline ends.

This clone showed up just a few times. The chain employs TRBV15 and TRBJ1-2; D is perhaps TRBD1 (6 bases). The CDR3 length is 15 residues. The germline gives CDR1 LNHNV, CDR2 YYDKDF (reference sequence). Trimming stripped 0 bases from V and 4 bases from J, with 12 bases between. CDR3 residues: CATSREKWTVYGYTF. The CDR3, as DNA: TGTGCCACCAGCAGAGAGAAGTGGACAGTCTATGGCTACACCTTC.

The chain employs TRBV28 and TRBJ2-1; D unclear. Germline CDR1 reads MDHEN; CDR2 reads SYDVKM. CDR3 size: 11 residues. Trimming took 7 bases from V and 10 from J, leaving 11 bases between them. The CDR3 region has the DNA TGTGCCAGCACCCTATTCGGGGAGCAGTTCTTC. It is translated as CASTLFGEQFF.

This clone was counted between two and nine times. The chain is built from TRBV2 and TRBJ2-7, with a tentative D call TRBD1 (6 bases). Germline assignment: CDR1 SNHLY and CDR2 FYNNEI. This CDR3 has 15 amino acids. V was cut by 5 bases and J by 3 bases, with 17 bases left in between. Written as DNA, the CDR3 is TGTGCCAGCAGTCGTTCCCCGGGACAAGTCTACGAGCAGTACTTC. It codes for CASSRSPGQVYEQYF.

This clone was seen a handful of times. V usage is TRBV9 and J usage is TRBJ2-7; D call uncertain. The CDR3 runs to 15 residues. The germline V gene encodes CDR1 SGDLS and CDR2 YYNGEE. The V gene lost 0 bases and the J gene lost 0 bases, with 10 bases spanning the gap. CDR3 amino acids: CASSVGLASSYEQYF. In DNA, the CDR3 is TGTGCCAGCAGCGTAGGACTGGCAAGCTCCTACGAGCAGTACTTC.

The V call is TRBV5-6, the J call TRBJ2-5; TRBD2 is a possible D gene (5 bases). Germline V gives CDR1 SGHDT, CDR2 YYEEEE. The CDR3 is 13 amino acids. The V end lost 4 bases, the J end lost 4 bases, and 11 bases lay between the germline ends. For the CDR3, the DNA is TGTGCCAGCAGCCTCGGGGTATTAGAGACCCAGTACTTC. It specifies CASSLGVLETQYF.

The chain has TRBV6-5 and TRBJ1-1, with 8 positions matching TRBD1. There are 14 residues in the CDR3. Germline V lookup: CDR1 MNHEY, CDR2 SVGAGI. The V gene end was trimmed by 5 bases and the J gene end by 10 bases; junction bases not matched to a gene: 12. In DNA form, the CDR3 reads TGTGCCAGCAGTGAGACTGGTGACAGGGGATTAGCTTTCTTT. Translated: CASSETGDRGLAFF.

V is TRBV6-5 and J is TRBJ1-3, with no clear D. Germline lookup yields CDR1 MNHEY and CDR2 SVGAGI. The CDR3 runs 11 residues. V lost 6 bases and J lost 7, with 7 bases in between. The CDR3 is CASRNWNTIYF. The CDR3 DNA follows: TGTGCCAGCAGAAACTGGAACACCATATATTTT.

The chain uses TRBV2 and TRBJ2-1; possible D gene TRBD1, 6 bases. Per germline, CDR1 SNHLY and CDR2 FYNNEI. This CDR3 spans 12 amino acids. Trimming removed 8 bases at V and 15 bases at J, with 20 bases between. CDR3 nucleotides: TGTGCCAGCCGTCCGAGACAGGCCGACATGTTCTTC. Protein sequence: CASRPRQADMFF.

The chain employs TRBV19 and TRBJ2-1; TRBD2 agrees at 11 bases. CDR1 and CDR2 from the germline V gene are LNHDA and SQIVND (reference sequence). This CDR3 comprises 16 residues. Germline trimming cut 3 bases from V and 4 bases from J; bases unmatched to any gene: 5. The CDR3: CASSILAGGLYNEQFF. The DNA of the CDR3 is TGTGCCAGTAGTATTCTAGCGGGGGGACTATACAATGAGCAGTTCTTC.

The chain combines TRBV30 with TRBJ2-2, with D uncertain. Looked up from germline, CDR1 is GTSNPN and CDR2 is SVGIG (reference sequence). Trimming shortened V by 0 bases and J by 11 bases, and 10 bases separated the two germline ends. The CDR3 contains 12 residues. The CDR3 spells CAWSVNGVELFF. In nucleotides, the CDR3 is TGTGCCTGGAGTGTAAACGGTGTTGAGCTGTTTTTT.

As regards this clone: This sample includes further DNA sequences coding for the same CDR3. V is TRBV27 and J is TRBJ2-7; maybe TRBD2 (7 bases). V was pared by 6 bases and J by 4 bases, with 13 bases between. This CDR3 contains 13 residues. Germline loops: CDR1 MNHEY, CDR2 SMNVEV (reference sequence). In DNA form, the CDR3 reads TGTGCCAGCAGGGGGGGGGCGCGGTACGAGCAGTACTTC. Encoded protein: CASRGGARYEQYF.

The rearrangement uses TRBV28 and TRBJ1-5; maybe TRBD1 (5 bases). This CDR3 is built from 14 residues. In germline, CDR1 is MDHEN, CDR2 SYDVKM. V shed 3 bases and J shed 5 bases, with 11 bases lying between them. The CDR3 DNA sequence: TGTGCCAGCAGTTTCGTAGTGGGGCATCAGCCCCAGCATTTT. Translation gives CASSFVVGHQPQHF.

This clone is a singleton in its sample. The CDR3 here is CASSVATSASETQYF. CDR3 DNA sequence: TGTGCCAGCAGCGTGGCGACTAGCGCGTCGGAGACCCAGTACTTC. The chain joins TRBV9 to TRBJ2-5, with 8 nucleotides matching TRBD2. The CDR3 spans 15 residues. CDR1 is SGDLS, CDR2 YYNGEE, per germline. V was pared by 2 bases and J by 5 bases, with 8 bases of the junction left unmatched.

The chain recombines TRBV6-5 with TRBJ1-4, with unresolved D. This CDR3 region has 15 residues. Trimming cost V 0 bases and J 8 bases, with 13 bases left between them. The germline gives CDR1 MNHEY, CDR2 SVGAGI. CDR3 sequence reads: CASSYSGNSREKLFF. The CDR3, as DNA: TGTGCCAGCAGTTACTCGGGCAACTCCCGGGAAAAACTGTTTTTT.

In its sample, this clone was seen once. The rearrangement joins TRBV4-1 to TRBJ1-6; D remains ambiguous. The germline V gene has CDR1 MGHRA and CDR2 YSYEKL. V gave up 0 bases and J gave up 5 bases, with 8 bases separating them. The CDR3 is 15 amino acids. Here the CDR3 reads CASSQDRRDNSPLHF. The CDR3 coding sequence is TGCGCCAGCAGCCAAGATCGCCGAGATAATTCACCCCTCCACTTT.

In nucleotides, the CDR3 is TGTGCCAGCAGCTTAGTACTAGCGGCCTCCGAGCAGTACTTC. It encodes CASSLVLAASEQYF. This chain joins TRBV7-2 and TRBJ2-7; TRBD2 agrees at 8 bases. Trimming at V came to 1 base and at J to 6 bases, leaving 5 bases not matched to a gene. Looked up from germline, CDR1 is SGHTA and CDR2 is FQGNSA. This CDR3 is built from 14 residues.

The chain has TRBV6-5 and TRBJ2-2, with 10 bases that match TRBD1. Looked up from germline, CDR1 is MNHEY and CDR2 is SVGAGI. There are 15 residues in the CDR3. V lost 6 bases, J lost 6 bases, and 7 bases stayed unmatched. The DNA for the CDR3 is TGTGCCAGCAGAAGACAGGGGGCGGCTGCCGGGGAGCTGTTTTTT. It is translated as CASRRQGAAAGELFF.

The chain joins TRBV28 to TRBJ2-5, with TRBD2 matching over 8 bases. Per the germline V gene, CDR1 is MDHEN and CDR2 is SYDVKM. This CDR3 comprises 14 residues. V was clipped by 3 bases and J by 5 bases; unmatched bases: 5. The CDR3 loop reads CASSLAGGKETQYF. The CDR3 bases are TGTGCCAGCAGTTTGGCGGGGGGTAAGGAGACCCAGTACTTC.

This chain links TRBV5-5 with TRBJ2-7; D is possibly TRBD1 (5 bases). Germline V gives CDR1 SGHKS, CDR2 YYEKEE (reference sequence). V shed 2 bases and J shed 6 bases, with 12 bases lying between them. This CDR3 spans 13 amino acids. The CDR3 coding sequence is TGTGCCAGCAGCTTACTACAGGCGTCCGAGCAGTACTTC. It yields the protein CASSLLQASEQYF.